The present entry profiles one T cell receptor beta chain with its context. The antigen is not known. The PCR was carried out with 60 Vbeta primers and 13 Jbeta primers. Method: immunoSEQ multiplex PCR; TCRdb's copy keeps in-frame clones and lacks some. The top ten hold 3.3% of the sample, which has 130,000 or so clones, 75% seen once. These data originate in a study of cytomegalovirus exposure and HLA in healthy donors. Study-wide findings and caveats: A cluster of highly shared sequence variants was likely a sequencing artifact. Most subjects' HLA-A and HLA-B alleles were reportedly predicted from TCR beta sequences. It was reported that the classifier diagnosed cytomegalovirus status with high specificity and sensitivity in both the original and validation cohorts.

The source material was PBMCs. This clonotype was obtained from a man aged 35 to 55 in good health and CMV-seronegative.

The CDR3 DNA is TGTGCCAGCAGCGAACAGATAAACAATGAGCAGTTCTTC. Its translation: CASSEQINNEQFF. The chain has TRBV9 and TRBJ2-1; D ambiguous. Germline CDR1 SGDLS, CDR2 YYNGEE. The CDR3 runs to 13 residues. V was pared by 3 bases and J by 5 bases, with 9 bases between.